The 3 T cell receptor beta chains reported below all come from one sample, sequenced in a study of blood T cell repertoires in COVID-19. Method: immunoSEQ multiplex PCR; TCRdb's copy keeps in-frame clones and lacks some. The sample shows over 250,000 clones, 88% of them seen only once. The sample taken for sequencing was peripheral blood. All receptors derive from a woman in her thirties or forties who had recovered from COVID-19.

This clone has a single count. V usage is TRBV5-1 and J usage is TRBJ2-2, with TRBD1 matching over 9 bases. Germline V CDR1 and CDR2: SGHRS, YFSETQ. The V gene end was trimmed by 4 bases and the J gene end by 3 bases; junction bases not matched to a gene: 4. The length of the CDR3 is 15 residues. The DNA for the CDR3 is TGCGCCAGCAGCCTCGACAGGGGGGACACCGGGGAGCTGTTTTTT. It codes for CASSLDRGDTGELFF.

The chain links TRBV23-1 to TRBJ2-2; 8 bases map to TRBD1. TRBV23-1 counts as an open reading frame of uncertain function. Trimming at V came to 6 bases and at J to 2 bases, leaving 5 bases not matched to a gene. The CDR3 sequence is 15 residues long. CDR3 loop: CASSPGQGNTGELFF. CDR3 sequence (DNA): TGCGCCAGCAGCCCCGGACAGGGTAACACCGGGGAGCTGTTTTTT.

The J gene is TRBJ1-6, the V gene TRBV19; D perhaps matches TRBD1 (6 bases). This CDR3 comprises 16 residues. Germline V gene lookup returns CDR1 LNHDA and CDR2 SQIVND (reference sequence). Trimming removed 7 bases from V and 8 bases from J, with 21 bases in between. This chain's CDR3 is CASTPGTISFDSPLHF. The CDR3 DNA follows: TGTGCCAGTACGCCCGGGACAATTTCCTTCGATTCACCCCTCCACTTT.